This T cell receptor beta chain was retrieved from a study of cytomegalovirus exposure and HLA in healthy donors. The repertoire was sequenced with immunoSEQ multiplex PCR; TCRdb's copy has only in-frame clones and lacks some. The data contain about 200,000 clones, roughly 83% of them singletons. Per germline, CDR1 SQVTM and CDR2 ANQGSEA. The V end lost 2 bases, the J end lost 0 bases, and 11 bases lay between the germline ends. The length of the CDR3 is 15 residues. This clone was picked up one time. The chain joins TRBV29-1 to TRBJ2-4; no clear D gene. Input material: PBMCs. This clonotype originated in a woman aged 18 to 35 in good health and CMV-seronegative. The CDR3 DNA reads TGCAGCGTTGAATTTCGCGGTATAGCCAAAAACATTCAGTACTTC. It encodes CSVEFRGIAKNIQYF.